This T cell receptor (beta chain) was documented in a study of T cell responses to AZD1222 COVID-19 vaccine. Notes on the study in general: Only five to seven individuals given AZD1222 were seropositive at baseline. Researchers took repertoire samples only after the peak T cell response had come. Within unmutated variant regions lay the reported targets of nearly half of spike-specific TCRs. Clonal diversity may have been underestimated, and the donors were mostly white British, with more females than males.

The repertoire was sequenced with immunoSEQ multiplex PCR; TCRdb's copy has only in-frame clones and lacks some. This table has about 180,000 clones, around nine tenths appearing once. Regarding this clone: The antigen remains unidentified.

Germline values: CDR1 MNHNS, CDR2 SASEGT. Trimming removed 3 bases at V and 8 bases at J, with 8 bases between. CDR3 length equals 13 residues. The chain links TRBV6-1 to TRBJ1-6; D uncertain. The receptor's source is an adult in good health. Specimen: peripheral blood, collected on day 0 of AZD1222 vaccination. The CDR3 region is CASSEVGDSPLHF. The CDR3 DNA sequence: TGTGCCAGCAGTGAGGTGGGAGATTCACCCCTCCACTTT.